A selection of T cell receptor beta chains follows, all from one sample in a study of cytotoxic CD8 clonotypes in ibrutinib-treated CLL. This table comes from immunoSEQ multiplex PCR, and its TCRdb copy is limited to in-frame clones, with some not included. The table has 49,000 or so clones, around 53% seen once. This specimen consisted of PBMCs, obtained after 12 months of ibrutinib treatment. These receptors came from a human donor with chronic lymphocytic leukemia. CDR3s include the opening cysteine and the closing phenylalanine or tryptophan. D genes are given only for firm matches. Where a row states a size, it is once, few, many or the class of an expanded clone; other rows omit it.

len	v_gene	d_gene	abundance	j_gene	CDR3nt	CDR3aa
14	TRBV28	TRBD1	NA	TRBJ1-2	TGTGCCAGCAGGCGTACAGGGGACTCCTATGGCTACACCTTC	CASRRTGDSYGYTF
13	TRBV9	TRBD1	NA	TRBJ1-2	TGTGCCAGCAGCGACGGACAGGGGAATGGCTACACCTTC	CASSDGQGNGYTF
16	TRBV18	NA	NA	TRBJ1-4	TGTGCCAGCTCACTCTCCGTGATCGGGCGCGGGGAAAAACTGTTTTTT	CASSLSVIGRGEKLFF
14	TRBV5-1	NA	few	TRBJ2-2	TGCGCCAGCAGCGCGGGACAGTCCACCGGGGAGCTGTTTTTT	CASSAGQSTGELFF
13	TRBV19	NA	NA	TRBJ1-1	TGTGCCAGTAGTATAGGGCGGGCCACTGAAGCTTTCTTT	CASSIGRATEAFF
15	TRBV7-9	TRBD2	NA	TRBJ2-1	TGTGCCAGCAGCTTACTTCCTAGCGGGAGCGATGAGCAGTTCTTC	CASSLLPSGSDEQFF
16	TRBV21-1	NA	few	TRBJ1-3	TGTGCCAGCAGCAAAGGCGAACCCCACGCAGGAAACACCATATATTTT	CASSKGEPHAGNTIYF
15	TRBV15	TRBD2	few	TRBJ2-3	TGTGCCACCAGCAGAGCGAGCGGGAGAGTGGATACGCAGTATTTT	CATSRASGRVDTQYF
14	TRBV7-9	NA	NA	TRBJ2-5	TGTGCCAGCAGCCCAACAGGGAACCAAGAGACCCAGTACTTC	CASSPTGNQETQYF
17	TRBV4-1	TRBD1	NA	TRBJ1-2	TGCGCCAGCAGCCAAGGGGCTGGGACAGGGGGTACCTATGGCTACACCTTC	CASSQGAGTGGTYGYTF
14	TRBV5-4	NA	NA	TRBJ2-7	TGTGCCAGCAGCTCAATTGACAGCTCCTACGAGCAGTACTTC	CASSSIDSSYEQYF
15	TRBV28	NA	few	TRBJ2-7	TGTGCCAGCAGTTTAGGCAGGGGAAACCTCTACGAGCAGTACTTC	CASSLGRGNLYEQYF
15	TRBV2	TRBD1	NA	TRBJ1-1	TGTGCCAGCAGTGCCGACAGGGCCATGAACACTGAAGCTTTCTTT	CASSADRAMNTEAFF
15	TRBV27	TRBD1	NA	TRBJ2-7	TGTGCCAGCAGTTTAATAGGACAGGGATCCTACGAGCAGTACTTC	CASSLIGQGSYEQYF
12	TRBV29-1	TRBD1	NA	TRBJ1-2	TGCAGCGTTACCTGGGACAGGGATGGCTACACCTTC	CSVTWDRDGYTF
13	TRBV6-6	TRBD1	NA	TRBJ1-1	TGTGCCAGCACGGACAGGACGAACACTGAAGCTTTCTTT	CASTDRTNTEAFF
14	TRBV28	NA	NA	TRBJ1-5	TGTGCCAGCAGTCGTACAGGGTTGGGTCAGCCCCAGCATTTT	CASSRTGLGQPQHF
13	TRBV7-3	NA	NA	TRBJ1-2	TGTGCCAGCTCTTACGGAGGGGACTATGGCTACACCTTC	CASSYGGDYGYTF
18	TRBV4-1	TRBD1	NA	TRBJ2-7	TGCGCCAGCAGCGCCGGGAACAGGGGAGTCAAGAGCTCCTACGAGCAGTACTTC	CASSAGNRGVKSSYEQYF
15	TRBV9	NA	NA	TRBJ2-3	TGTGCCAGCAGCGTAATGGGGTTCCGCACAGATACGCAGTATTTT	CASSVMGFRTDTQYF
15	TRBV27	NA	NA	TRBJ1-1	TGTGCCAGCAGTTTCCCCCAGGGTTCAGGGGCTGAAGCTTTCTTT	CASSFPQGSGAEAFF
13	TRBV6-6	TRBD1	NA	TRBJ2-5	TGTGCCAGCAGTCCGACAGGGGAAGAGACCCAGTACTTC	CASSPTGEETQYF
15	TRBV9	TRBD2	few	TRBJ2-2	TGTGCCAGCAGCGCTTCCACTAGCGGCACCGGGGAGCTGTTTTTT	CASSASTSGTGELFF
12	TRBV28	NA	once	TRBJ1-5	TGTGCCAGCGCCGTCAACTTGCAGCCCCAGCATTTT	CASAVNLQPQHF
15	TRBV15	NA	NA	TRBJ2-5	TGTGCCACCAGCAGAGATTTGGTTAGGGGAGAGACCCAGTACTTC	CATSRDLVRGETQYF
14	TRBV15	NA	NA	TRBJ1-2	TGTGCCACCAGCAGAGTTGAGAGAAACTATGGCTACACCTTC	CATSRVERNYGYTF
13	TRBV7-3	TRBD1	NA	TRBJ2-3	TGTGCCAGTCGACAGGGTAATGCAAATACGCAGTATTTT	CASRQGNANTQYF
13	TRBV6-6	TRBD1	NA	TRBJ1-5	TGTGCCAGCAGGGGACAGTCCAATCAGCCCCAGCATTTT	CASRGQSNQPQHF
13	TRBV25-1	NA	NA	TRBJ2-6	TGTGCCAGCAGCTTCTCTGGGGCCAACGTCCTGACTTTC	CASSFSGANVLTF
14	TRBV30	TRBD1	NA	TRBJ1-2	TGTGCCTGGAGGGGACAGGCAGCTAACTATGGCTACACCTTC	CAWRGQAANYGYTF
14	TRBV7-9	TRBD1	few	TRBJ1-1	TGTGCCAGCAGCACCCAGACAGGGGCCACTGAAGCTTTCTTT	CASSTQTGATEAFF
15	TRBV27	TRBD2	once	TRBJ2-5	TGTGCCAGCAGACGTCTAGCGGAGCCGGCAAAGACCCAGTACTTC	CASRRLAEPAKTQYF
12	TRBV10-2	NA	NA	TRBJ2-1	TGCGCCAGCAGCGAACAAGTCGGTGAGCAGTTCTTC	CASSEQVGEQFF
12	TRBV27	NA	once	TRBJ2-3	TGTGCCAGCAGGGGAGGCACAGATACGCAGTATTTT	CASRGGTDTQYF
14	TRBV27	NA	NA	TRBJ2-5	TGTGCCAGCAGTCCGGACAGAAGCCAAGAGACCCAGTACTTC	CASSPDRSQETQYF
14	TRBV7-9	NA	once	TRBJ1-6	TGTGCCAGCAGCTTAGGGGCGCTAAATTCACCCCTCCACTTT	CASSLGALNSPLHF
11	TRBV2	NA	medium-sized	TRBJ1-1	TGTGCCAGTTCAGAGAACACTGAAGCTTTCTTT	CASSENTEAFF
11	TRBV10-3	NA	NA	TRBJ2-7	TGTGCCATCAGTGATTCTTGGGAGCAGTACTTC	CAISDSWEQYF